A single sample gave rise to the 32 T cell receptor beta chains below, sequenced in a study of shared clonotypes between healthy human individuals. Measured with immunoSEQ multiplex PCR; TCRdb has only the in-frame clones, and not every one. Of 550,000 to 700,000 clones in the sample, approximately 73% were seen once. Sequencing was carried out using memory CD4+ T cells sorted from blood. Subset meaning: CD45RA-negative fraction. The receptors shown here come from a woman in her 30s in good health.

The chain carries TRBV2 and TRBJ2-5; 7 bases match TRBD2. The germline V gene has CDR1 SNHLY and CDR2 FYNNEI. Trimming removed 9 bases from V and 5 bases from J; junction bases left unmatched: 6. This CDR3 has 12 amino acids. DNA for the CDR3: TGTGCCAGTAACGGGGGGTGGGAGACCCAGTACTTC. This gives the protein CASNGGWETQYF.

This clone has more than one count but fewer than ten. The J gene is TRBJ2-3, the V gene TRBV7-9, with D perhaps TRBD1 (7 bases). The CDR3 contains 14 residues. Germline CDR1 is SEHNR and CDR2 is FQNEAQ (reference sequence). CDR3 protein: CAITQGGSTDTQYF. The CDR3, as DNA: TGTGCTATTACCCAGGGGGGTAGCACAGATACGCAGTATTTT.

V and J are TRBV27 and TRBJ2-1; no clear D gene. This CDR3 region has 13 residues. V was cut by 5 bases and J by 8 bases, with 13 bases left in between. Per germline, CDR1 MNHEY and CDR2 SMNVEV (reference sequence). CDR3 sequence reads: CASSPLSQYEQFF. The CDR3 DNA reads TGTGCCAGCAGTCCCTTAAGTCAGTATGAGCAGTTCTTC.

V and J are TRBV7-9 and TRBJ1-5, with 7 bases aligning to TRBD1. V gave up 4 bases and J gave up 5 bases; unmatched junction bases: 2. The V gene's germline CDR1 is SEHNR and CDR2 FQNEAQ (reference sequence). The CDR3 is made up of 13 amino acids. CDR3 residues: CASSWDRDQPQHF. In nucleotides, the CDR3 is TGTGCCAGCAGCTGGGACAGAGATCAGCCCCAGCATTTT.

This chain connects TRBV15 to TRBJ2-7; D might be TRBD1 (6 bases). The CDR3 extends over 13 amino acids. Germline CDR1 LNHNV, CDR2 YYDKDF (reference sequence). The V end lost 3 bases, the J end lost 4 bases, and 10 bases lay between the germline ends. CDR3 coding DNA: TGTGCCACCAGCAGGGGGGCCGGATACGAGCAGTACTTC. Its translation is CATSRGAGYEQYF.

On this clone: The same CDR3 is also encoded by other DNA sequences in this sample. The chain is built from TRBV7-2 and TRBJ2-7, with D perhaps TRBD1 (5 bases). Germline V lookup: CDR1 SGHTA, CDR2 FQGNSA. This CDR3 is built from 12 residues. V shed 0 bases and J shed 5 bases, with 5 bases lying between them. CDR3 sequence: CASSLAGHEQYF. DNA of the CDR3: TGTGCCAGCAGCTTAGCGGGGCACGAGCAGTACTTC.

This clone was detected only once. The genes are TRBV5-4 and TRBJ2-3; 13 nucleotides match TRBD2. V lost 4 bases to trimming and J lost 4 bases; unmatched junction nucleotides: 6. The CDR3 is made up of 16 amino acids. Germline loops: CDR1 SGHNT, CDR2 YYREEE (reference sequence). The CDR3 region is CASSVGLAGVADTQYF. Here the CDR3 DNA reads TGTGCCAGCAGCGTTGGACTAGCGGGAGTAGCAGATACGCAGTATTTT.

For this clone: Other DNA sequences in the same sample also yield this CDR3. The rearrangement links TRBV5-1 to TRBJ1-1; tentatively, D is TRBD1 (5 bases). This CDR3 spans 13 amino acids. The germline V gene has CDR1 SGHRS and CDR2 YFSETQ. The germline V and J ends were trimmed by 4 bases and 2 bases, with 9 bases remaining between them. The CDR3 loop is CASSRDSNTEAFF. CDR3 coding DNA: TGCGCCAGCAGCCGAGACAGCAACACTGAAGCTTTCTTT.

The chain joins TRBV27 to TRBJ2-1, with D uncertain. The germline V gene has CDR1 MNHEY and CDR2 SMNVEV (reference sequence). V lost 2 bases and J lost 2, with 10 bases in between. CDR3 length: 15 residues. CDR3 sequence: CASSLTGLTYNEQFF. DNA for the CDR3: TGTGCCAGCAGTTTAACGGGCCTCACCTACAATGAGCAGTTCTTC.

The chain employs TRBV12-5 and TRBJ2-1; D tentatively reads TRBD1 or TRBD2 (5 bases each). This CDR3 has 15 residues. Trimming removed 1 base from V and 1 base from J, with 8 bases in between. Per germline, CDR1 LGHNT and CDR2 FRNRAP. CDR3 bases: TGTGCTAGTGGTTTGGGGGGGAGTTCCTACAATGAGCAGTTCTTC. This gives the protein CASGLGGSSYNEQFF. Filled out from reference TRBV12-5 and TRBJ2-1, the complete variable domain reads DARVTQTPRHKVTEMGQEVTMRCQPILGHNTVFWYRQTMMQGLELLAYFRNRAPLDDSGMPKDRFSAEMPDATLATLKIQPSEPRDSAVYFCASGLGGSSYNEQFFGPGTRLTVL.

This chain connects TRBV10-1 to TRBJ2-2; a weak D match, TRBD2 (5 bases). CDR1 and CDR2 from the germline V gene are WNHNN and SYGVQD (reference sequence). The germline V and J ends were trimmed by 3 bases and 2 bases, with 10 bases remaining between them. CDR3 length equals 15 residues. The DNA for the CDR3 is TGCGCCAGCAGTGATCCCGGGAACAACACCGGGGAGCTGTTTTTT. Protein product: CASSDPGNNTGELFF.

This clone was observed a handful of times. The CDR3 spells CSVEEAGNYEKLFF. CDR3 nucleotides: TGCAGCGTTGAAGAGGCCGGGAACTATGAAAAACTGTTTTTT. The gene calls are TRBV29-1 and TRBJ1-4, with unresolved D. V shed 0 bases and J shed 6 bases, with 11 bases lying between them. This CDR3 comprises 14 residues. CDR1 and CDR2 from the germline V gene are SQVTM and ANQGSEA. Combining the CDR3 with reference TRBV29-1 and TRBJ1-4 gives the whole variable domain SAVISQKPSRDICQRGTSLTIQCQVDSQVTMMFWYRQQPGQSLTLIATANQGSEATYESGFVIDKFPISRPNLTFSTLTVSNMSPEDSSIYLCSVEEAGNYEKLFFGSGTQLSVL.

The chain links TRBV5-1 to TRBJ2-1, with 7 bases that match TRBD2. The length of the CDR3 is 15 residues. Germline CDR1 reads SGHRS; CDR2 reads YFSETQ. After removal of 2 bases from V and 3 bases from J, the junction contained 5 bases not matched to a gene. In DNA form, the CDR3 reads TGCGCCAGCAGCTTAGGCGGGAGTGACTACAATGAGCAGTTCTTC. It is translated as CASSLGGSDYNEQFF.

CDR3 sequence reads: CASSLPIQGLRERNTEAFF. CDR3 DNA: TGCGCCAGCAGCCTTCCGATACAGGGACTACGGGAGCGGAACACTGAAGCTTTCTTT. This chain uses TRBV4-1 with TRBJ1-1; D is possibly TRBD1 (6 bases). This CDR3 region has 19 residues. From germline, CDR1 is MGHRA and CDR2 YSYEKL. The V gene lost 4 bases and the J gene lost 1 base, with 25 bases spanning the gap.

The chain has TRBV28 and TRBJ1-1; no clear D. The length of the CDR3 is 14 residues. Germline CDR1 is MDHEN and CDR2 is SYDVKM. The ends were cut back, 3 bases at V and 1 base at J, with 9 bases in the middle. CDR3: CASSLWSGNTEAFF. As DNA, the CDR3 is TGTGCCAGCAGTTTGTGGTCCGGGAACACTGAAGCTTTCTTT.

V and J are TRBV19 and TRBJ2-4, with TRBD1 matching 8 bases. Germline V lookup: CDR1 LNHDA, CDR2 SQIVND (reference sequence). The CDR3 covers 13 residues. The V segment lost 0 bases and the J segment 9 bases; nucleotides outside the gene matches: 1. DNA for the CDR3: TGTGCCAGTAGTATAGACGGGACAGGCATTCAGTACTTC. This translates into CASSIDGTGIQYF.

The chain uses TRBV15 and TRBJ1-5, with 12 bases matching TRBD1. CDR3 length equals 18 residues. Germline V gene data show CDR1 as LNHNV and CDR2 as YYDKDF (reference sequence). The ends lost 0 bases at V and 4 bases at J; junction bases unmatched: 7. The CDR3 DNA reads as TGTGCCACCAGCAGAGATATTGGGGGACAGGGGGCTAATCAGCCCCAGCATTTT. Encoded protein: CATSRDIGGQGANQPQHF.

This sequence joins TRBV11-2 and TRBJ1-3; no definite D call. Germline V gene lookup returns CDR1 SGHAT and CDR2 FQNNGV. The length of the CDR3 is 13 residues. Trimming cost V 3 bases and J 1 base, with 4 bases left between them. The CDR3 here is CASSLLSGNTIYF. CDR3 DNA: TGTGCCAGCAGCTTGCTATCTGGAAACACCATATATTTT.

V gene TRBV19 combines with J gene TRBJ2-5; tentative D call: TRBD1 (5 bases). Trimming removed 4 bases from V and 5 bases from J, with 17 bases in between. The length of the CDR3 is 15 residues. Germline loops: CDR1 LNHDA, CDR2 SQIVND (reference sequence). The CDR3 DNA is TGTGCCAGTAGTAAGAGCTATTCAGGGTTGGAGACCCAGTACTTC. Protein sequence: CASSKSYSGLETQYF.

This sequence joins TRBV14 and TRBJ2-2, with D possibly being TRBD1 (7 bases). CDR1 is SGHDN, CDR2 FVKESK, per germline. V was pared by 1 base and J by 1 base, with 13 bases between. The CDR3 has 17 residues. The CDR3 loop reads CASSQGGDSLNTGELFF. The DNA for the CDR3 is TGTGCCAGCAGCCAAGGGGGGGACAGCCTGAACACCGGGGAGCTGTTTTTT.

The chain couples TRBV2 to TRBJ2-7; 11 nucleotides match TRBD2. The CDR3 is 18 amino acids. V lost 4 bases, J lost 1 base, and 12 bases stayed unmatched. CDR1 is SNHLY and CDR2 is FYNNEI in the germline V gene. The DNA for the CDR3 is TGTGCCAGCAGTGGAGACCCGGGACTAGCGGCTAATTCCTACGAGCAGTACTTC. Translated, it gives CASSGDPGLAANSYEQYF.

This clone came up once. The chain uses TRBV18 and TRBJ2-7, with D possibly matching TRBD2 (5 bases). The CDR3 sequence is 14 residues long. V was shortened by 5 bases and J by 0 bases, with 11 bases between the two germline ends. The germline gives CDR1 KGHSH, CDR2 LQKENI. The CDR3 reads CASSNGLSSYEQYF. CDR3 sequence (DNA): TGTGCCAGCTCAAACGGACTGAGCTCCTACGAGCAGTACTTC.

The rearrangement uses TRBV9 and TRBJ2-7; TRBD1 is a possible D gene (5 bases). Trimming pared 3 bases from V and 5 bases from J, leaving 12 bases between. Per the germline V gene, CDR1 is SGDLS and CDR2 is YYNGEE. The CDR3 sequence is 13 residues long. The CDR3 loop reads CASSAAQGNEQYF. In DNA form, the CDR3 reads TGTGCCAGCAGCGCAGCCCAGGGTAACGAGCAGTACTTC.

The chain uses TRBV5-8 and TRBJ1-4, with 7 nucleotides matching TRBD1. The V gene's germline CDR1 is SGHTS and CDR2 YDEGEE. V lost 8 bases to trimming and J lost 5 bases; unmatched junction nucleotides: 12. This CDR3 region has 15 residues. The CDR3 loop is CASVQSRGWNEKLFF. In nucleotides, the CDR3 is TGTGCCAGTGTCCAGTCCAGGGGGTGGAATGAAAAACTGTTTTTT.

In its sample, this clone was seen once. The J gene is TRBJ2-6, the V gene TRBV4-2, with 7 positions matching TRBD1. The J segment lost 2 bases and the V segment lost 2 bases, leaving 3 bases of the junction unmatched. CDR3 length: 16 amino acids. CDR1 is LGHNA and CDR2 is YNFKEQ in the germline V gene. The CDR3 DNA follows: TGTGCCAGCAGCCAATACGGGACAGCTGGGGCCAACGTCCTGACTTTC. Its translation: CASSQYGTAGANVLTF.

The chain couples TRBV27 to TRBJ1-5, with D uncertain. This CDR3 is built from 12 residues. The V end lost 5 bases, the J end lost 5 bases, and 7 bases lay between the germline ends. Per germline, CDR1 MNHEY and CDR2 SMNVEV (reference sequence). In nucleotides, the CDR3 is TGTGCCAGCAGTACCGGATATCAGCCCCAGCATTTT. Protein: CASSTGYQPQHF.

Only one count was recorded for this clone. This chain connects TRBV2 to TRBJ2-6; 9 bases are a match to TRBD1. The CDR3 contains 17 residues. The trim removed 6 bases at V and 4 bases at J, leaving 10 bases unmatched. In germline, CDR1 is SNHLY, CDR2 FYNNEI. The CDR3 DNA sequence: TGTGCCAGCAGCGGGCCGGGACAGGGAACCGGGGCCAACGTCCTGACTTTC. As protein: CASSGPGQGTGANVLTF.

This rearrangement joins TRBV27 to TRBJ2-1; TRBD2 aligns across 8 bases. This CDR3 contains 15 residues. Germline CDR1 is MNHEY and CDR2 is SMNVEV (reference sequence). V lost 6 bases and J lost 2; bases outside the gene matches: 6. The CDR3 DNA sequence: TGTGCCAGCAGGCACCTTAGCGGGGCCTACAATGAGCAGTTCTTC. This translates into CASRHLSGAYNEQFF.

The V call is TRBV5-1, the J call TRBJ1-4; no clear D. The CDR3 runs 16 residues. CDR1 is SGHRS, CDR2 YFSETQ, per germline. The V end was cut by 1 base, the J end by 10 bases, with 20 bases between. CDR3 region: CASSLNFRHANGKLFF. DNA of the CDR3: TGCGCCAGCAGCTTGAACTTTCGGCATGCCAACGGAAAACTGTTTTTT.

This clone was observed a handful of times. The V and J genes are TRBV20-1 and TRBJ1-5, with unresolved D. Germline loops: CDR1 DFQATT, CDR2 SNEGSKA (reference sequence). The CDR3 sequence is 9 residues long. CDR3 protein: CRPDQPQHF. The CDR3, as DNA: TGCAGGCCGGATCAGCCCCAGCATTTT.

The chain couples TRBV19 to TRBJ2-5; 10 bases are a match to TRBD2. The CDR3 is 13 residues long. Germline V gene sequence: CDR1 LNHDA, CDR2 SQIVND (reference sequence). J lost 4 bases, V lost 8 bases, and 4 bases had no gene match. The CDR3 nucleotides are TGTGCCAGTGGGTGGACTAGCGGAGAGACCCAGTACTTC. This encodes CASGWTSGETQYF.

The chain has TRBV5-6 and TRBJ2-7; the match to TRBD1 covers 9 bases. V trimming: 0 bases; J trimming: 4 bases; junction bases outside the gene matches: 11. Germline V gene data show CDR1 as SGHDT and CDR2 as YYEEEE. This CDR3 contains 17 residues. The CDR3 here is CASSLGPWTGASYEQYF. The CDR3 DNA is TGTGCCAGCAGCTTGGGACCGTGGACAGGGGCTTCTTACGAGCAGTACTTC.